The T cell receptor (beta chain) described here comes from a study of T cells in Graves' hyperthyroidism and ophthalmopathy. Across the whole study: Before any treatment, at initial diagnosis, peripheral blood was collected.

Diagnoses rested on clinical symptoms, serum thyroxine and TRAb, thyroid ultrasound and orbital computed tomography. The blood specimen was taken at initial hyperthyroidism diagnosis, before any ophthalmopathy symptoms. Researchers amplified the TCR beta CDR3 regions from RNA transcripts. First-round RT-PCR of the TCR CDR3 relied on the HTBI primer set. TCRdb re-called the multiplex PCR reads through MiXCR, storing one row per CDR3 protein. The sample consists of fewer than 650,000 distinct CDR3 sequences, roughly 13% of them appearing once. This clonotype occurred many times. Its antigen is not identified. Findings and caveats of the study: Clonotypes that were expanded in thyroid above 0.001 mostly appeared in blood too.

The TCR comes from a woman between 25 and 40 years old with Graves' hyperthyroidism that later progressed to Graves' ophthalmopathy. The specimen was blood.

In nucleotides, the CDR3 is TGTGCCAGCAGCCTAAAGGGCGAGCAGTACTTC. Its protein is CASSLKGEQYF. This chain uses TRBV3-1 with TRBJ2-7; D is unresolved. Germline V gene sequence: CDR1 LGHDT, CDR2 YNNKEL (reference sequence). The CDR3 consists of 11 residues. Trimming took off 4 bases at V and 6 bases at J, with 7 bases between the two ends.